The text below deals with one T cell receptor beta chain. No antigen is known for it. There are no base qualities to consult, and no much larger clone falls within one base. The data derive from a study of blood T cell repertoires in COVID-19 (dated by TCRdb to 2019 to 2021). Context from the whole study: The collaborator samples originated in the United States, Italy and Spain and spanned the acute and convalescent phases of COVID-19. The material from the prospective study consisted of cDNA or gDNA derived from T cells, B-cell-depleted T cells, or PBMCs. The dataset comprised deeply sampled blood TCRbeta repertoires from subjects exposed to, actively infected with, or recovered from COVID-19. The repertoires were released in a freely available public database intended as a resource for research on the immune response to SARS-CoV-2. Samples came from the ongoing ImmuneRACE study (first 160 participants) plus 1,254 subjects from 6 global collaborators. A de-identified subject ID, COVID-19 status, age in years and sex were almost always included in the sample metadata. HLA class I and class II types, where available, came from metadata supplied by the sample provider rather than from assay-based typing.

Samples from volunteer blood donors who had recovered from COVID-19 were contributed by a second Seattle source. Collaborating institutions collected whole blood in K2EDTA tubes following their own protocols. For TCRbeta analysis, collaborators shipped samples in one of three forms: frozen whole blood, isolated PBMCs, or DNA extracted from either of those sample types. Overall results and qualifications from the work: Clinical and demographic metadata were provided uncurated, with the amount varying by source and participant.

The V end loses 3 bases and the J end loses 6 bases, and a stretch of 11 bases separates them. From the germline V gene, CDR1 is SGHTA and CDR2 is FQGTGA. The CDR3 goes from the cysteine to the phenylalanine over 13 residues. Only the CDR3 DNA is retained, 39 bases long and in frame from the first base. TCRbeta CDR3 regions were amplified from genomic DNA by means of the immunoSEQ Assay, a bias-controlled multiplex PCR. From the authors' description of their analysis: The number of nucleated cells in each sample was estimated from the amplification of reference gene primers within the assay. To quantify the absolute abundance of each unique TCRbeta CDR3 rearrangement, sequence reads were collapsed and filtered. For each sample, productive Simpson clonality was calculated by taking the square root of Simpson's diversity index across productive rearrangements. The clones in this table, taken by TCRdb from immuneACCESS, are in-frame only. Not every clone is retained; where verified, under half of the shortfall comes from an unresolved V gene, and the cause of the rest is unknown. V, J and clone size were drawn from that table, and D and trimming were deduced from the DNA. A total of 180,000 or so clones appear in this sample, roughly 80% of them only once. Jointly, the top ten make up roughly 12% of the sample.

This clonotype was sampled from a man aged 45 to 65 who had recovered from COVID-19. Sequenced input: peripheral blood. This chain is built from TRBV7-3 and TRBJ1-2, and the D gene may be TRBD1, 5 bases matching. The DNA sequence reads TGTGCCAGCAGCTTGATAACGGGGGATGGCTACACCTTC. This codes for CASSLITGDGYTF.